Below, 25 T cell receptor beta chains from the same sample are listed, as sequenced in a study of cytomegalovirus exposure and HLA in healthy donors. Primers for the PCR totalled 60 Vbeta and 13 Jbeta. The assay was immunoSEQ multiplex PCR, and TCRdb's table has in-frame clones only and misses some. The table shows roughly 56,000 clones, with around 81% occurring only once. Material for sequencing was PBMCs. The receptors originated from a boy between 10 and 17 years old in good health and CMV-seropositive.

This chain links TRBV12-5 with TRBJ2-7; D uncertain. This CDR3 spans 12 amino acids. Trimming removed 2 bases from V and 5 bases from J, with 7 bases in between. From germline, CDR1 is LGHNT and CDR2 FRNRAP. Written as DNA, the CDR3 is TGTGCTAGTGGTTTGCTTGTTAACGAGCAGTACTTC. As protein: CASGLLVNEQYF.

This clone was detected only a few times. V is TRBV2 and J is TRBJ1-4, with 8 bases matching TRBD1. Trimming took 7 bases from V and 8 from J; bases not matched to a gene: 6. Germline V gene lookup returns CDR1 SNHLY and CDR2 FYNNEI. This CDR3 is 13 amino acids long. The CDR3 is CASKQGEGEKLFF. The CDR3 nucleotides read TGTGCCAGCAAACAGGGGGAAGGGGAAAAACTGTTTTTT.

The V gene is TRBV4-2, the J gene TRBJ1-6; a weak D match, TRBD1 (6 bases). V was pared by 0 bases and J by 12 bases, with 12 bases between. The germline V gene encodes CDR1 LGHNA and CDR2 YNFKEQ. This CDR3 spans 14 amino acids. CDR3 coding DNA: TGTGCCAGCAGCCAAGATGTTCCAGGGGAACCCCTCCACTTT. Amino acid sequence: CASSQDVPGEPLHF.

V usage is TRBV30 and J usage is TRBJ2-3, with 8 bases identical to TRBD2. This CDR3 has 15 amino acids. CDR1 is GTSNPN, CDR2 SVGIG, per germline (reference sequence). V was clipped by 4 bases and J by 5 bases; unmatched bases: 11. CDR3 nucleotides: TGTGCCTGGACAAAATTAGCGGGGCCCGAAGATACGCAGTATTTT. Translated, it gives CAWTKLAGPEDTQYF.

This chain uses TRBV7-2 with TRBJ2-5; 8 nucleotides agree with TRBD2. Germline values: CDR1 SGHTA, CDR2 FQGNSA. The V segment lost 7 bases and the J segment 1 base; nucleotides outside the gene matches: 8. The CDR3 runs to 15 residues. Here the CDR3 reads CASTLSGGLQETQYF. The CDR3 region has the DNA TGTGCCAGCACCCTCTCGGGGGGGCTCCAAGAGACCCAGTACTTC.

V is TRBV19 and J is TRBJ2-3; 7 bases line up with TRBD2. Trimming removed 2 bases from V and 3 bases from J; junction bases left unmatched: 5. The CDR3 sequence is 15 residues long. The germline gives CDR1 LNHDA, CDR2 SQIVND (reference sequence). CDR3 sequence reads: CASSISGGGTDTQYF. The CDR3 nucleotides are TGTGCCAGTAGTATATCGGGGGGTGGGACAGATACGCAGTATTTT.

This rearrangement joins TRBV6-6 to TRBJ1-5; the D gene is possibly TRBD1 (5 bases). The CDR3 contains 15 residues. Trimming shortened V by 4 bases and J by 6 bases, and 16 bases separated the two germline ends. CDR1 and CDR2 (germline): MNHNY, SVGAGI (reference sequence). CDR3 nucleotides: TGTGCCAGCAGTTCTCAGGGTCTAATGGGTCAGCCCCAGCATTTT. It codes for CASSSQGLMGQPQHF.

The chain has TRBV5-6 and TRBJ1-3; no reliable D call. The V and J ends lost 3 bases and 4 bases respectively, with 11 bases between them. Germline assignment: CDR1 SGHDT and CDR2 YYEEEE. The CDR3 contains 14 residues. DNA for the CDR3: TGTGCCAGCAGCTCGCTTAACCGGGGAAACACCATATATTTT. This sequence encodes CASSSLNRGNTIYF.

The rearrangement uses TRBV2 and TRBJ1-6; the match to TRBD1 covers 8 bases. Germline V gene data show CDR1 as SNHLY and CDR2 as FYNNEI. The CDR3 sequence is 13 residues long. J gave up 9 bases and V 6 bases, and 4 bases lay outside the gene matches. This chain's CDR3 is CASSGQGGSPLHF. The CDR3 DNA reads TGTGCCAGCAGCGGACAGGGAGGTTCACCCCTCCACTTT.

The chain joins TRBV19 to TRBJ2-7; 8 nucleotides line up with TRBD2. Looked up from germline, CDR1 is LNHDA and CDR2 is SQIVND (reference sequence). V lost 5 bases and J lost 4; bases outside the gene matches: 4. This CDR3 is 13 amino acids long. The CDR3 DNA reads TGTGCCAGTAGTGCCGGACTAGCTTACGAGCAGTACTTC. Its translation is CASSAGLAYEQYF.

CDR3 bases: TGCGCCAGCAGCTTGGTATCAGGGTCCTACGAGCAGTACTTC. Its protein product is CASSLVSGSYEQYF. V is TRBV5-1 and J is TRBJ2-7; possibly TRBD1 for D (5 bases). The V gene lost 0 bases and the J gene lost 1 base, with 8 bases spanning the gap. CDR1 and CDR2 from the germline V gene are SGHRS and YFSETQ. This CDR3 is 14 amino acids long.

The gene calls are TRBV7-9 and TRBJ2-7; 8 bases map to TRBD1. V lost 1 base, J lost 1 base, and 0 bases stayed unmatched. CDR3 length: 14 amino acids. CDR1 is SEHNR, CDR2 FQNEAQ, per germline (reference sequence). In nucleotides, the CDR3 is TGTGCCAGCAGCTTAGGGACAGGGTCCTACGAGCAGTACTTC. This translates into CASSLGTGSYEQYF.

The chain recombines TRBV19 with TRBJ2-5, with TRBD1 matching over 10 bases. Germline CDR1 is LNHDA and CDR2 is SQIVND (reference sequence). The V gene end was trimmed by 4 bases and the J gene end by 11 bases; junction bases not matched to a gene: 13. This CDR3 has 15 residues. CDR3 amino acids: CASSTPGTGVEEQYF. The CDR3 region has the DNA TGTGCCAGTAGTACCCCCGGGACAGGGGTAGAAGAGCAGTACTTC. Using reference TRBV19 and TRBJ2-5 for the parts outside the CDR3, the full variable domain is DGGITQSPKYLFRKEGQNVTLSCEQNLNHDAMYWYRQDPGQGLRLIYYSQIVNDFQKGDIAEGYSVSREKKESFPLTVTSAQKNPTAFYLCASSTPGTGVEEQYFGPGTRLLVL.

In DNA form, the CDR3 reads TGTGCCAGCAGTTACCGCCGACAGGGGGCGAGACATGGCTACACCTTC. Protein: CASSYRRQGARHGYTF. The chain employs TRBV6-5 and TRBJ1-2, with 10 bases lining up with TRBD1. Germline loops: CDR1 MNHEY, CDR2 SVGAGI. V gave up 2 bases and J gave up 6 bases; unmatched junction bases: 9. The CDR3 has 16 amino acids.

V is TRBV11-1 and J is TRBJ2-7; 8 bases agree with TRBD1. This CDR3 comprises 13 residues. Germline CDR1 reads SGHAT; CDR2 reads FQDESV (reference sequence). V lost 4 bases to trimming and J lost 6 bases; unmatched junction nucleotides: 5. The CDR3 reads CASSYLTGAEQYF. CDR3 nucleotides: TGTGCCAGCAGCTACCTGACAGGGGCCGAGCAGTACTTC.

J is TRBJ2-3 and V is TRBV5-6, with D uncertain. CDR1 SGHDT and CDR2 YYEEEE come from the germline V gene. The CDR3 is 13 residues long. V was clipped by 0 bases and J by 10 bases, with 12 bases between them. CDR3 sequence reads: CASSLGPGGAQYF. CDR3 DNA sequence: TGTGCCAGCAGCTTGGGCCCTGGCGGCGCGCAGTATTTT.

The V and J genes are TRBV7-9 and TRBJ1-3; 10 nucleotides line up with TRBD1. The germline CDR1 and CDR2 sequences are SEHNR and FQNEAQ (reference sequence). There are 15 residues in the CDR3. The ends lost 6 bases at V and 2 bases at J; junction bases unmatched: 4. The CDR3 sequence: CASRPGQGAGNTIYF. The CDR3 bases are TGTGCCAGCAGACCCGGACAGGGGGCTGGAAACACCATATATTTT. Filled out from reference TRBV7-9 and TRBJ1-3, the complete variable domain reads DTGVSQNPRHKITKRGQNVTFRCDPISEHNRLYWYRQTLGQGPEFLTYFQNEAQLEKSRLLSDRFSAERPKGSFSTLEIQRTEQGDSAMYLCASRPGQGAGNTIYFGEGSWLTVV.

The chain is built from TRBV5-4 and TRBJ1-4, with TRBD1 matching 10 bases. The CDR3 totals 15 residues. The trim removed 9 bases at V and 7 bases at J, leaving 12 bases unmatched. The germline V gene has CDR1 SGHNT and CDR2 YYREEE (reference sequence). CDR3 coding DNA: TGTGCCACCGGACAGGGGGGAGTACCGGGTGAAAAACTGTTTTTT. Translated: CATGQGGVPGEKLFF.

The V call is TRBV6-5, the J call TRBJ2-1; 13 bases agree with TRBD2. The ends lost 1 base at V and 11 bases at J; junction bases unmatched: 5. The CDR3 sequence is 15 residues long. Germline CDR1 and CDR2: MNHEY and SVGAGI. This chain's CDR3 is CASSYLLAGGLKQFF. The CDR3 region has the DNA TGTGCCAGCAGTTACTTACTAGCGGGGGGGCTGAAGCAGTTCTTC.

Notes on this clone: The junction departs from germline at one end; a sequencing error may be responsible. The CDR3 here is CSVNPADTGAFF. CDR3 nucleotide sequence: TGCAGCGTGAACCCCGCGGACACTGGAGCTTTCTTT. This chain connects TRBV29-1 to TRBJ1-1; a weak D match, TRBD1 (5 bases). The CDR3 is 12 amino acids. From germline, CDR1 is SQVTM and CDR2 ANQGSEA.

V gene TRBV6-6 combines with J gene TRBJ2-6; TRBD2 might be the D (5 bases). CDR1 and CDR2 (germline): MNHNY, SVGAGI (reference sequence). Trimming stripped 6 bases from V and 0 bases from J, with 9 bases between. The CDR3 extends over 15 amino acids. CDR3 in amino acids: CASSPRGSGANVLTF. As DNA, the CDR3 is TGTGCCAGCAGCCCTCGGGGCTCTGGGGCCAACGTCCTGACTTTC.

The J gene is TRBJ2-3, the V gene TRBV6-5, with D uncertain. The germline gives CDR1 MNHEY, CDR2 SVGAGI. Trimming took 8 bases from V and 0 from J, leaving 12 bases between them. The CDR3 has 14 residues. DNA of the CDR3: TGTGCCAGCTCCGCGTCGAGGAGCACAGATACGCAGTATTTT. It specifies CASSASRSTDTQYF.

The rearrangement uses TRBV6-6 and TRBJ1-5; 11 nucleotides line up with TRBD1. The CDR3 sequence is 13 residues long. Trimming cost V 6 bases and J 10 bases; bases outside gene matches: 5. Germline V lookup: CDR1 MNHNY, CDR2 SVGAGI (reference sequence). In DNA, the CDR3 is TGTGCCAGCAGGGGGGACAGGGGGGGACCCCAGCATTTT. Its translation: CASRGDRGGPQHF.

This sequence joins TRBV6-1 and TRBJ1-5; D is unresolved. Germline assignment: CDR1 MNHNS and CDR2 SASEGT. The CDR3 runs 13 residues. V lost 7 bases and J lost 2, with 9 bases in between. CDR3 in amino acids: CASKWSGNQPQHF. As DNA, the CDR3 is TGTGCCAGCAAATGGAGCGGCAATCAGCCCCAGCATTTT.

This rearrangement joins TRBV19 to TRBJ2-7; 8 bases line up with TRBD1. V trimming: 7 bases; J trimming: 1 base; junction bases outside the gene matches: 6. This CDR3 spans 14 amino acids. Looked up from germline, CDR1 is LNHDA and CDR2 is SQIVND (reference sequence). CDR3 sequence: CASTRTGSSYEQYF. CDR3 coding DNA: TGTGCCAGTACCCGGACAGGGAGTTCCTACGAGCAGTACTTC.